The 32 T cell receptor beta chains presented below share a single source sample, sequenced in a study of spatial heterogeneity in lung cancer. For these TCRs, the target antigens are not known. TCRdb redid the calling of the 5' RACE reads with MiXCR, one entry per CDR3 protein. The sample includes roughly 2,900 distinct CDR3 sequences, roughly a tenth of them seen just once. Time point described: sample taken at primary tumor resection. Points from the study as a whole: Counts of expanded intratumoral alpha and beta TCRs tracked tumor mutation counts.

The sample here was lung tumor tissue, taken at surgery. The receptors originated from a female donor with early-stage non-small cell lung cancer.

This clonotype rates as medium-sized (0.01 to 0.1%). This rearrangement joins TRBV7-9 to TRBJ1-1; D not certain. Germline assignment: CDR1 SEHNR and CDR2 FQNEAQ (reference sequence). With 4 bases removed from V and 10 bases from J, the gap between germline ends came to 10 bases. The CDR3 runs 11 residues. The CDR3 DNA reads TGTGCCAGCAGCTCTCAGGAGAGAGCTTTCTTT. It yields the protein CASSSQERAFF.

This clonotype is labeled medium-sized (0.01 to 0.1%). The rearrangement joins TRBV5-1 to TRBJ2-3, with a possible D match to TRBD1 (5 bases). The V end was cut by 4 bases, the J end by 6 bases, with 12 bases between. The CDR3 has 13 amino acids. CDR1 is SGHRS, CDR2 YFSETQ, per germline. The CDR3 DNA is TGCGCCAGCAGCGGGGCGGTCCGGGATACGCAGTATTTT. Translation gives CASSGAVRDTQYF.

This clonotype is deemed medium-sized. The chain uses TRBV9 and TRBJ1-5, with D perhaps matching TRBD1 (5 bases). This CDR3 region has 15 residues. The germline V gene encodes CDR1 SGDLS and CDR2 YYNGEE. The V end lost 4 bases, the J end lost 8 bases, and 19 bases lay between the germline ends. The CDR3 DNA reads TGTGCCAGCAGCCTCTCAGGAGGGGCCCCCGAGCCCCAGCATTTT. It codes for CASSLSGGAPEPQHF.

This chain uses TRBV7-2 with TRBJ2-1, with TRBD2 identical over 9 bases. Germline V CDR1 and CDR2: SGHTA, FQGNSA. This CDR3 region has 14 residues. After removal of 5 bases from V and 8 bases from J, the junction contained 7 bases not matched to a gene. The CDR3 DNA sequence: TGTGCCAGCAGCAGTAGCGGGGGCGTCCATGAGCAGTTCTTC. Residues: CASSSSGGVHEQFF.

This clonotype was detected ten times or more. The V gene is TRBV9, the J gene TRBJ1-2; 7 positions match TRBD1. Looked up from germline, CDR1 is SGDLS and CDR2 is YYNGEE. The trim removed 0 bases at V and 4 bases at J, leaving 9 bases unmatched. This CDR3 is built from 16 residues. This chain's CDR3 is CASSVAAQGTPYGYTF. The CDR3 DNA reads TGTGCCAGCAGCGTAGCTGCACAGGGGACCCCCTATGGCTACACCTTC.

By sample fraction, this clonotype is medium-sized. The chain uses TRBV19 and TRBJ2-3, with 8 bases lining up with TRBD1. The germline V gene has CDR1 LNHDA and CDR2 SQIVND (reference sequence). The V segment lost 7 bases and the J segment 3 bases; nucleotides outside the gene matches: 6. The CDR3 covers 14 residues. For the CDR3, the DNA is TGTGCCAGTACCAGGACAGGGAGAACAGATACGCAGTATTTT. Residues: CASTRTGRTDTQYF.

The V and J genes are TRBV5-1 and TRBJ2-4, with D perhaps TRBD1 (6 bases). CDR3 size: 16 residues. CDR1 is SGHRS and CDR2 is YFSETQ in the germline V gene. V was clipped by 1 base and J by 1 base, with 12 bases between them. CDR3 sequence (DNA): TGCGCCAGCAGCTTGAACGACGGACAGGCCAAAAACATTCAGTACTTC. Protein product: CASSLNDGQAKNIQYF.

The chain has TRBV11-2 and TRBJ2-1, with D possibly TRBD1 on 5 matching bases. Deletions cut 3 bases from V and 5 bases from J, with 5 bases between. Germline CDR1 is SGHAT and CDR2 is FQNNGV. This CDR3 region has 12 residues. The CDR3 DNA follows: TGTGCCAGCAGCTTGACAGACAATGAGCAGTTCTTC. Encoded protein: CASSLTDNEQFF.

This clonotype appeared many times. The chain links TRBV12-3 or TRBV12-4 to TRBJ2-3, with D unclear. The CDR3 spans 14 residues. V was shortened by 7 bases and J by 2 bases, with 13 bases between the two germline ends. In DNA form, the CDR3 reads TGTGCCAGCACTATAAAGGCCCACACAGATACGCAGTATTTT. Its translation is CASTIKAHTDTQYF.

This clonotype is medium-sized in the sample. The chain joins TRBV6-2 or TRBV6-3 to TRBJ1-1; no definite D call. The CDR3 spans 13 residues. The germline CDR1 and CDR2 sequences are MNHEY and SVGEGT. V dropped 4 bases and J dropped 1 base, with 7 bases sitting between them. CDR3: CASSFRENTEAFF. The CDR3 nucleotides read TGTGCCAGCAGTTTTAGGGAGAACACTGAAGCTTTCTTT.

The V call is TRBV7-9, the J call TRBJ2-6; D is uncertain. The germline CDR1 and CDR2 sequences are SEHNR and FQNEAQ (reference sequence). This CDR3 comprises 16 residues. Trimming left V 5 bases short and J 0 bases short, with 11 bases between. The CDR3 nucleotides are TGTGCCAGCAGCCCCCTCGCAATCTCTGGGGCCAACGTCCTGACTTTC. It codes for CASSPLAISGANVLTF.

This rearrangement joins TRBV20-1 to TRBJ2-5, with 9 bases matching TRBD2. Germline V lookup: CDR1 DFQATT, CDR2 SNEGSKA (reference sequence). The CDR3 totals 16 residues. The junction had 11 bases not matched to a gene; V was cut back by 4 bases and J by 2 bases. DNA for the CDR3: TGCAGTGCTACCCATGGAGGTAGCGGGAGACAAGAGACCCAGTACTTC. It yields the protein CSATHGGSGRQETQYF.

This clonotype is deemed medium-sized. The rearrangement joins TRBV14 to TRBJ2-1; unclear D gene. Germline values: CDR1 SGHDN, CDR2 FVKESK. This CDR3 comprises 14 residues. The V end was cut by 1 base, the J end by 3 bases, with 7 bases between. The DNA of the CDR3 is TGTGCCAGCAGCCAAGGTAATAGCTACAATGAGCAGTTCTTC. It codes for CASSQGNSYNEQFF.

This clonotype was observed at least ten times. The chain uses TRBV6-7 and TRBJ2-7; 15 bases match TRBD2. TRBV6-7 belongs to the ORF category, with a function that is uncertain. Trimming removed 0 bases from V and 3 bases from J; junction bases left unmatched: 6. This CDR3 has 18 amino acids. This CDR3 is CASSYSWGLAGGFYEQYF. The CDR3 region has the DNA TGTGCCAGCAGTTACTCTTGGGGACTAGCGGGGGGCTTCTACGAGCAGTACTTC.

Points on this clonotype: Mismatch with germline at one junction end may stem from a read error. This sequence joins TRBV7-8 and TRBJ2-5; 11 nucleotides align to TRBD2. CDR1 SGHVS and CDR2 FQNEAQ come from the germline V gene. The CDR3 is made up of 14 amino acids. The CDR3 loop is CASSVAGGPETQYF. CDR3 DNA: TGTGCCAGCAGCGTAGCGGGGGGGCCCGAGACCCAGTACTTC.

The chain uses TRBV5-4 and TRBJ2-5; 11 bases are shared with TRBD2. Germline-derived CDR1 and CDR2 are SGHNT and YYREEE (reference sequence). The CDR3 extends over 17 amino acids. V gave up 0 bases and J gave up 5 bases; unmatched junction bases: 9. The DNA for the CDR3 is TGTGCCAGCAGCTTGGGGTCTAGCGGGGGGCTGCGGGAGACCCAGTACTTC. It translates to CASSLGSSGGLRETQYF.

This clonotype is medium-sized by share. J is TRBJ2-1 and V is TRBV7-9; 7 bases are a match to TRBD1. With V trimmed by 7 bases and J by 9 bases, 12 bases remained unmatched. From germline, CDR1 is SEHNR and CDR2 FQNEAQ (reference sequence). This CDR3 contains 14 residues. CDR3 in DNA: TGTGCCAGCAACTTTGGGACAGCATCAATTGAGCAGTTCTTC. Its translation: CASNFGTASIEQFF.

The chain recombines TRBV2 with TRBJ1-1, with TRBD1 as a possible D gene (6 bases). This CDR3 is 20 amino acids long. Trimming cost V 7 bases and J 3 bases, with 33 bases left between them. Germline CDR1 and CDR2: SNHLY and FYNNEI. The CDR3 DNA reads as TGTGCCAGCAAGGCTGGAACCGTAGGATCCCGGGACACCTATCACACTGAAGCTTTCTTT. Its translation is CASKAGTVGSRDTYHTEAFF.

By share of the sample, this clonotype is medium-sized. The chain employs TRBV12-3 or TRBV12-4 and TRBJ2-1; 12 positions match TRBD2. There are 15 residues in the CDR3. With 5 bases clipped from V and 6 bases from J, the junction kept 5 bases outside the gene matches. The CDR3 nucleotides read TGTGCCAGCAGTCCGTGGACTAGCGGGGCCAATGAGCAGTTCTTC. Encoded protein: CASSPWTSGANEQFF.

This clonotype rates as large. This chain joins TRBV6-1 and TRBJ2-2, with 9 bases that match TRBD1. V lost 7 bases to trimming and J lost 7 bases; unmatched junction nucleotides: 10. Germline V lookup: CDR1 MNHNS, CDR2 SASEGT. The CDR3 is 15 amino acids. This CDR3 is CASMKGQGGHGELFF. CDR3 DNA sequence: TGTGCCAGCATGAAGGGACAGGGAGGTCACGGGGAGCTGTTTTTT.

This clonotype is deemed medium-sized. The V call is TRBV12-3 or TRBV12-4, the J call TRBJ1-5, with TRBD1 matching over 8 bases. The CDR3 runs 14 residues. Trimming removed 7 bases from V and 5 bases from J; junction bases left unmatched: 7. CDR3 residues: CASTRQGFHQPQHF. CDR3 bases: TGTGCCAGCACCCGACAGGGGTTTCATCAGCCCCAGCATTTT.

The sample holds one count of this clonotype. The V gene is TRBV30, the J gene TRBJ1-1, with D tentatively TRBD1 (5 bases). CDR1 is GTSNPN and CDR2 is SVGIG in the germline V gene (reference sequence). There are 12 residues in the CDR3. Trimming left V 3 bases short and J 5 bases short, with 10 bases between. The CDR3 DNA reads TGTGCCTGGAGGCTAGGGGAAACTGAAGCTTTCTTT. Translated, it gives CAWRLGETEAFF.

This clonotype is deemed medium-sized (0.01 to 0.1%). The rearrangement joins TRBV4-2 to TRBJ2-3; D not resolved. The CDR3 extends over 14 amino acids. CDR1 and CDR2 from the germline V gene are LGHNA and YNFKEQ. The germline V and J ends were trimmed by 3 bases and 2 bases, with 9 bases remaining between them. For the CDR3, the DNA is TGTGCCAGCAGCCACGGCTCTCCCACAGATACGCAGTATTTT. This translates into CASSHGSPTDTQYF.

By sample fraction, this clonotype is medium-sized (0.01 to 0.1%). The chain recombines TRBV7-9 with TRBJ2-2; the D gene is possibly TRBD1 (6 bases). Trimming left V 3 bases short and J 1 base short, with 9 bases between. The CDR3 spans 15 residues. Germline lookup yields CDR1 SEHNR and CDR2 FQNEAQ (reference sequence). The chain's CDR3 is CASSFDRKNTGELFF. The CDR3 DNA follows: TGTGCCAGCAGCTTCGACAGGAAGAACACCGGGGAGCTGTTTTTT.

This clonotype was counted many times. V and J are TRBV28 and TRBJ1-1, with D possibly TRBD1 on 5 matching bases. CDR3 length: 14 amino acids. Germline CDR1 reads MDHEN; CDR2 reads SYDVKM. The V end was cut by 3 bases, the J end by 1 base, with 9 bases between. CDR3 DNA sequence: TGTGCCAGCAGTTTGGGGGGGAAGAACACTGAAGCTTTCTTT. Translating gives CASSLGGKNTEAFF.

This clonotype is labeled medium-sized. The V gene is TRBV7-8, the J gene TRBJ1-1, with no clear D. Trimming shortened V by 5 bases and J by 1 base, and 17 bases separated the two germline ends. The CDR3 runs to 16 residues. Looked up from germline, CDR1 is SGHVS and CDR2 is FQNEAQ. In DNA form, the CDR3 reads TGTGCCAGCAGCCTAAGGCCGGCACAGTCGAACACTGAAGCTTTCTTT. Translation: CASSLRPAQSNTEAFF.

This clonotype was observed a handful of times. The rearrangement links TRBV6-1 to TRBJ1-5; TRBD1 aligns across 7 bases. Germline assignment: CDR1 MNHNS and CDR2 SASEGT. This CDR3 comprises 15 residues. V was clipped by 4 bases and J by 4 bases; unmatched bases: 7. This CDR3 reads CASSAGTDGNQPQHF. CDR3 bases: TGTGCCAGCAGTGCTGGGACAGATGGGAATCAGCCCCAGCATTTT.

This clonotype is labeled medium-sized. The V gene is TRBV15, the J gene TRBJ2-2; D may be TRBD2 (6 bases). Deletions cut 1 base from V and 5 bases from J, with 8 bases between. Germline assignment: CDR1 LNHNV and CDR2 YYDKDF (reference sequence). The CDR3 contains 14 residues. CDR3 sequence (DNA): TGTGCCACCAGCAGAGGGGGGAGGACCGGGGAGCTGTTTTTT. Translated: CATSRGGRTGELFF.

This clonotype was seen only a few times. The J gene is TRBJ2-3, the V gene TRBV3-1, with 8 bases lining up with TRBD2. The J segment lost 2 bases and the V segment lost 4 bases, leaving 8 bases of the junction unmatched. CDR1 and CDR2 (germline): LGHDT, YNNKEL (reference sequence). The CDR3 sequence is 16 residues long. The chain's CDR3 is CASSRIGGGLTDTQYF. The CDR3 DNA follows: TGTGCCAGCAGCCGGATCGGCGGGGGGCTCACAGATACGCAGTATTTT.

This clonotype is medium-sized. The genes are TRBV15 and TRBJ2-7; 7 bases align to TRBD1. Trimming cost V 3 bases and J 4 bases; bases outside gene matches: 3. There are 13 residues in the CDR3. CDR1 is LNHNV, CDR2 YYDKDF, per germline (reference sequence). CDR3 amino acids: CATSSSRGYEQYF. CDR3 nucleotides: TGTGCCACCAGCAGTTCCAGGGGGTACGAGCAGTACTTC.

By proportion, this clonotype is medium-sized. The chain carries TRBV20-1 and TRBJ2-3, with 10 bases fitting TRBD2. V was clipped by 0 bases and J by 3 bases; unmatched bases: 6. The CDR3 extends over 16 amino acids. Germline lookup yields CDR1 DFQATT and CDR2 SNEGSKA (reference sequence). Here the CDR3 DNA reads TGCAGTGCTAGAGATCTGCTAGCGGGGGAGACAGATACGCAGTATTTT. Protein product: CSARDLLAGETDTQYF.

This clonotype is deemed medium-sized (0.01 to 0.1%). Mismatch with germline at one junction end may stem from a read error. The chain uses TRBV28 and TRBJ1-2, with 7 bases matching TRBD1. This CDR3 comprises 13 residues. Per the germline V gene, CDR1 is MDHEN and CDR2 is SYDVKM. CDR3 in amino acids: CASRRHGQATLNF. The DNA for the CDR3 is TGTGCCAGCAGACGCCACGGACAGGCAACCCTTAACTTC.